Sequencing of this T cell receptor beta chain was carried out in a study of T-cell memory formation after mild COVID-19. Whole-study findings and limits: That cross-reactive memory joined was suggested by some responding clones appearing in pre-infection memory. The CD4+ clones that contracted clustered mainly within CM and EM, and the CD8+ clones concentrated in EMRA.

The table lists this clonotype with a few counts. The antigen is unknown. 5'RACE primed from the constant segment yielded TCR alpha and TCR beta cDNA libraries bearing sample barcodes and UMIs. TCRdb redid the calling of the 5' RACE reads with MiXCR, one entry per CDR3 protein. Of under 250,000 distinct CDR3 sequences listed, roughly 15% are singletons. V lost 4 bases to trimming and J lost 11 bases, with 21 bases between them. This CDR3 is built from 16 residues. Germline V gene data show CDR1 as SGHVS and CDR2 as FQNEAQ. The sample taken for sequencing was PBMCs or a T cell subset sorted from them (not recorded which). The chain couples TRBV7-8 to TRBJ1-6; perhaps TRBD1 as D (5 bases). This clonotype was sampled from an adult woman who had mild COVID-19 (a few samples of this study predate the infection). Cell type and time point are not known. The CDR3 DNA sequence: TGTGCCAGCAGCTCGGAAGGGTTTGTTGGAGGGGCACCCCTCCACTTT. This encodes CASSSEGFVGGAPLHF.